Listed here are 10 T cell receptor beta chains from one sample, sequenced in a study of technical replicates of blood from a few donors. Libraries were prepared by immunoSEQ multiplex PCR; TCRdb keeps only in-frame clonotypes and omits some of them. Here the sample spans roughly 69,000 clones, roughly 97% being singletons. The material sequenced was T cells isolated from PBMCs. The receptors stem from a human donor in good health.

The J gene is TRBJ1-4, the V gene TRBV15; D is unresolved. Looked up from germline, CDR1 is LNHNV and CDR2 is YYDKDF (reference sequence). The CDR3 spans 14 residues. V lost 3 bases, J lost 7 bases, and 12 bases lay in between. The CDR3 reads CATSRSPRLEKLFF. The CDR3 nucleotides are TGTGCCACCAGCAGGTCCCCTCGACTTGAAAAACTGTTTTTT.

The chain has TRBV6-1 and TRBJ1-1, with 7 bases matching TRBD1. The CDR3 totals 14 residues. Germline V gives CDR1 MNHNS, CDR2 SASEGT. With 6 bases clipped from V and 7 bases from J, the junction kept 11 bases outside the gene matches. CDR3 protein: CASRERVRDSEAFF. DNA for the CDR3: TGTGCCAGCAGAGAAAGAGTCCGGGACAGTGAAGCTTTCTTT.

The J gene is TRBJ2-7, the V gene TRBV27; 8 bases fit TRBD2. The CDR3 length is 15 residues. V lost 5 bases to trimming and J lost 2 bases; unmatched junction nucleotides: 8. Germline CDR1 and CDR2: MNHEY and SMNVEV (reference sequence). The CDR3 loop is CASSLSGAAAYEQYF. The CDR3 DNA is TGTGCCAGCAGTCTTAGCGGGGCAGCCGCCTACGAGCAGTACTTC.

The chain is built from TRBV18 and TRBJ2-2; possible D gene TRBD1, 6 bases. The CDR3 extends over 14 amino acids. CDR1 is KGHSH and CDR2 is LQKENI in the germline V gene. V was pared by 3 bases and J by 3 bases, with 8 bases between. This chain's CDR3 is CASSPNRDTGELFF. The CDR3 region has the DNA TGTGCCAGCTCACCGAACAGGGACACCGGGGAGCTGTTTTTT. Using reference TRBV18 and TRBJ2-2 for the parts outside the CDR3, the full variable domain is NAGVMQNPRHLVRRRGQEARLRCSPMKGHSHVYWYRQLPEEGLKFMVYLQKENIIDESGMPKERFSAEFPKEGPSILRIQQVVRGDSAAYFCASSPNRDTGELFFGEGSRLTVL.

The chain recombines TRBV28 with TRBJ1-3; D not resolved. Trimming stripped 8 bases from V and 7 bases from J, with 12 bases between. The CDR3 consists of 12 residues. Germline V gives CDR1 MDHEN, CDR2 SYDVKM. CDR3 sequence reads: CASGLAGNTIYF. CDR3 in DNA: TGTGCCAGCGGCTTAGCGGGGAACACCATATATTTT.

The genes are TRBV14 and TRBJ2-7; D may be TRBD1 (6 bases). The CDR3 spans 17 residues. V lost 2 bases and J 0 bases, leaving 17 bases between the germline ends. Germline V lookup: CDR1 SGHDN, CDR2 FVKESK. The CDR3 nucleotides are TGTGCCAGCAGCCAATGGGGATGGACAGCGAGCTCCTACGAGCAGTACTTC. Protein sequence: CASSQWGWTASSYEQYF.

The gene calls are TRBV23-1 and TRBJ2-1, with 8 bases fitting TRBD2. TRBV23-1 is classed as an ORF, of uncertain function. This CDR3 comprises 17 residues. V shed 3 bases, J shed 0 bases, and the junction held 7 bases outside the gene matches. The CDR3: CASSHTSGTSSYNEQFF. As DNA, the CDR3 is TGCGCCAGCAGTCATACCTCCGGGACTAGCTCCTACAATGAGCAGTTCTTC.

The CDR3 DNA sequence: TGTGCCAGCAGCTTCGACCCGGCGGGTAATGAAAAACTGTTTTTT. It yields the protein CASSFDPAGNEKLFF. The rearrangement links TRBV5-6 to TRBJ1-4; the D is unclear. The CDR3 consists of 15 residues. Trimming took 2 bases from V and 4 from J, leaving 12 bases between them. The V gene's germline CDR1 is SGHDT and CDR2 YYEEEE.

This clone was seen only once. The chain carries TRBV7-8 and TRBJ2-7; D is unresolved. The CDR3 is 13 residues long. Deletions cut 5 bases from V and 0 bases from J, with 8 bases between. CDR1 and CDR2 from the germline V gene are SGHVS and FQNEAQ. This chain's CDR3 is CASSPGGSYEQYF. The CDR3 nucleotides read TGTGCCAGCAGCCCCGGCGGCTCCTACGAGCAGTACTTC. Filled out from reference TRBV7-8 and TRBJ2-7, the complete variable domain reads GAGVSQSPRYKVAKRGQDVALRCDPISGHVSLFWYQQALGQGPEFLTYFQNEAQLDKSGLPSDRFFAERPEGSVSTLKIQRTQQEDSAVYLCASSPGGSYEQYFGPGTRLTVT.

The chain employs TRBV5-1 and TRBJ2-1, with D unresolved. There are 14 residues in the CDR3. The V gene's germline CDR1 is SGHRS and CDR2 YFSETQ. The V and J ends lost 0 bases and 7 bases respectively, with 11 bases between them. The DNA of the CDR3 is TGCGCCAGCAGCTTGGAGGCTAGTCAAAATGAGCAGTTCTTC. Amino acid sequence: CASSLEASQNEQFF.